Listed here are 23 T cell receptor beta chains from one sample, sequenced in a study of blood T cell repertoires in COVID-19. This table comes from immunoSEQ multiplex PCR, and its TCRdb copy is limited to in-frame clones, with some not included. The sample consists of roughly 140,000 clones, roughly nine tenths of them appearing once. The specimen sequenced was peripheral blood. These receptor sequences come from a woman aged 55-70 years with active COVID-19.

The V call is TRBV3-1 (or the pseudogene TRBV3-2), the J call TRBJ1-1; D ambiguous. Germline V gene data show CDR1 as LGHDT and CDR2 as YNNKEL (reference sequence). This CDR3 spans 20 amino acids. V was shortened by 0 bases and J by 0 bases, with 23 bases between the two germline ends. As DNA, the CDR3 is TGTGCCAGCAGCCAAGATGCTTTGAGGGTACCCGTTTCCATGAACACTGAAGCTTTCTTT. Its protein is CASSQDALRVPVSMNTEAFF.

The V and J genes are TRBV7-3 and TRBJ2-1, with 11 bases matching TRBD2. Germline CDR1 reads SGHTA; CDR2 reads FQGTGA. This CDR3 is built from 15 residues. The V gene end was trimmed by 1 base and the J gene end by 6 bases; junction bases not matched to a gene: 2. As DNA, the CDR3 is TGTGCCAGCAGCTTAATACTAGCGGGAGCCAATGAGCAGTTCTTC. Its protein is CASSLILAGANEQFF.

This chain uses TRBV5-6 with TRBJ2-7; TRBD1 aligns across 7 bases. V dropped 2 bases and J dropped 3; count of bases not matched to a gene: 2. CDR3 length: 13 amino acids. Per the germline V gene, CDR1 is SGHDT and CDR2 is YYEEEE. DNA for the CDR3: TGTGCCAGCAGCTTTCCAGGGGGCTACGAGCAGTACTTC. It yields the protein CASSFPGGYEQYF.

This chain uses TRBV28 with TRBJ2-4, with D possibly TRBD2 on 5 matching bases. The CDR3 extends over 17 amino acids. CDR1 and CDR2 (germline): MDHEN, SYDVKM. The V and J ends lost 5 bases and 5 bases respectively, with 22 bases between them. The CDR3 region has the DNA TGTGCCAGCAGTCCCCCACTAGGCCTTCCTAGGGAAAACATTCAGTACTTC. Translating gives CASSPPLGLPRENIQYF. The full variable domain, completed using reference TRBV28 and TRBJ2-4, is DVKVTQSSRYLVKRTGEKVFLECVQDMDHENMFWYRQDPGLGLRLIYFSYDVKMKEKGDIPEGYSVSREKKERFSLILESASTNQTSMYLCASSPPLGLPRENIQYFGAGTRLSVL.

The chain uses TRBV27 and TRBJ2-1; 7 bases are a match to TRBD1. The V gene's germline CDR1 is MNHEY and CDR2 SMNVEV (reference sequence). J gave up 0 bases and V 1 base, and 0 bases lay outside the gene matches. CDR3 length: 15 residues. CDR3 DNA: TGTGCCAGCAGTTTATACAGGGGCTCCTACAATGAGCAGTTCTTC. This encodes CASSLYRGSYNEQFF.

The CDR3 sequence is CASSTRQGWETQYF. The CDR3 nucleotides are TGCGCCAGCAGCACACGACAGGGGTGGGAGACCCAGTACTTC. The chain combines TRBV5-1 with TRBJ2-5; 8 bases match TRBD1. CDR3 length: 14 amino acids. With V trimmed by 4 bases and J by 5 bases, 7 bases remained unmatched. Per germline, CDR1 SGHRS and CDR2 YFSETQ.

V is TRBV3-1 (or the pseudogene TRBV3-2) and J is TRBJ1-1; D possibly corresponds to TRBD1 (6 bases). Germline loops: CDR1 LGHDT, CDR2 YNNKEL (reference sequence). The V end lost 4 bases, the J end lost 11 bases, and 14 bases lay between the germline ends. The CDR3 is 12 residues long. The chain's CDR3 is CASSRTGTAAFF. The DNA for the CDR3 is TGTGCCAGCAGCCGAACAGGGACCGCTGCTTTCTTT.

This chain uses TRBV7-8 with TRBJ2-7; 11 positions match TRBD2. CDR1 SGHVS and CDR2 FQNEAQ come from the germline V gene. V lost 4 bases and J lost 1; bases outside the gene matches: 3. There are 15 residues in the CDR3. CDR3 bases: TGTGCCAGCAGCTCCGGGACTAGCGGATCCTACGAGCAGTACTTC. Translation: CASSSGTSGSYEQYF.

The genes are TRBV9 and TRBJ2-3; D uncertain. With 0 bases removed from V and 0 bases from J, the gap between germline ends came to 11 bases. Germline CDR1 reads SGDLS; CDR2 reads YYNGEE. The CDR3 length is 16 residues. This chain's CDR3 is CASSVAPGGSTDTQYF. The CDR3 DNA is TGTGCCAGCAGCGTAGCCCCTGGCGGAAGCACAGATACGCAGTATTTT.

This rearrangement joins TRBV28 to TRBJ2-7, with D perhaps TRBD2 (5 bases). The CDR3 is made up of 15 amino acids. CDR1 and CDR2 from the germline V gene are MDHEN and SYDVKM. Trimming shortened V by 6 bases and J by 0 bases, and 15 bases separated the two germline ends. CDR3 residues: CASSPPQRSSYEQYF. CDR3 sequence (DNA): TGTGCCAGCAGCCCCCCCCAGCGGAGCTCCTACGAGCAGTACTTC. Together with reference TRBV28 and TRBJ2-7, the CDR3 gives the full variable domain: DVKVTQSSRYLVKRTGEKVFLECVQDMDHENMFWYRQDPGLGLRLIYFSYDVKMKEKGDIPEGYSVSREKKERFSLILESASTNQTSMYLCASSPPQRSSYEQYFGPGTRLTVT.

The rearrangement uses TRBV7-9 and TRBJ2-7; TRBD2 might be the D (6 bases). The V gene lost 0 bases and the J gene lost 0 bases, with 9 bases spanning the gap. Germline CDR1 and CDR2: SEHNR and FQNEAQ (reference sequence). The length of the CDR3 is 15 residues. The DNA for the CDR3 is TGTGCCAGCAGCTTAGCTGCGGGGAACTCCTACGAGCAGTACTTC. Translation: CASSLAAGNSYEQYF.

The rearrangement links TRBV27 to TRBJ1-5, with a tentative D call TRBD1 (5 bases). The germline V and J ends were trimmed by 5 bases and 5 bases, with 10 bases remaining between them. Per the germline V gene, CDR1 is MNHEY and CDR2 is SMNVEV (reference sequence). The CDR3 covers 13 residues. The CDR3, as DNA: TGTGCCAGCAGTGCGGGGCAATATCAGCCCCAGCATTTT. Protein sequence: CASSAGQYQPQHF.

This sequence joins TRBV7-2 and TRBJ1-2, with a weak D call TRBD1 (6 bases). Germline V gene lookup returns CDR1 SGHTA and CDR2 FQGNSA. V lost 4 bases, J lost 8 bases, and 14 bases lay in between. The CDR3 has 13 amino acids. CDR3 in amino acids: CASSWGQSDGYTF. The CDR3 DNA sequence: TGTGCCAGCAGCTGGGGGCAGTCGGACGGCTACACCTTC.

The chain combines TRBV30 with TRBJ1-1; 11 bases match TRBD1. The CDR3 has 12 residues. Trimming took 5 bases from V and 4 from J; bases not matched to a gene: 0. From germline, CDR1 is GTSNPN and CDR2 SVGIG (reference sequence). The CDR3 spells CAWGTGGTEAFF. CDR3 coding DNA: TGTGCCTGGGGGACAGGGGGCACTGAAGCTTTCTTT.

This chain connects TRBV6-5 to TRBJ1-4; D gene unclear. This CDR3 has 13 residues. V lost 6 bases and J lost 8, with 13 bases in between. Germline loops: CDR1 MNHEY, CDR2 SVGAGI. The DNA for the CDR3 is TGTGCCAGCAGGAGCCTACTAGGCGAAAAACTGTTTTTT. Translated, it gives CASRSLLGEKLFF.

The V and J genes are TRBV10-3 and TRBJ2-1; 9 bases are shared with TRBD1. This CDR3 contains 16 residues. Losses at the gene ends were 5 bases for V and 9 bases for J; bases not matched to a gene: 14. CDR1 is ENHRY and CDR2 is SYGVKD in the germline V gene. DNA of the CDR3: TGTGCCATCAGTCTCAGAGGGCTACAGGGGGCTGGTGAGCAGTTCTTC. This gives the protein CAISLRGLQGAGEQFF.

V usage is TRBV4-3 and J usage is TRBJ2-2; 9 bases agree with TRBD2. The V gene's germline CDR1 is LGHNA and CDR2 YSLEER. V was clipped by 0 bases and J by 3 bases; unmatched bases: 5. The CDR3 is made up of 17 amino acids. In nucleotides, the CDR3 is TGCGCCAGCAGCCAAGATTGGGCTAGCGGGGACACCGGGGAGCTGTTTTTT. This codes for CASSQDWASGDTGELFF.

The V gene is TRBV7-9, the J gene TRBJ2-1, with a possible D match to TRBD2 (6 bases). Per germline, CDR1 SEHNR and CDR2 FQNEAQ (reference sequence). CDR3 length equals 16 residues. V was cut by 3 bases and J by 1 base, with 13 bases left in between. Here the CDR3 reads CASSLGGIDSYNEQFF. The DNA for the CDR3 is TGTGCCAGCAGCTTGGGCGGGATTGATTCCTACAATGAGCAGTTCTTC.

This sequence joins TRBV5-1 and TRBJ2-5; 10 bases match TRBD1. After removal of 7 bases from V and 2 bases from J, the junction contained 2 bases not matched to a gene. This CDR3 is 13 amino acids long. CDR1 SGHRS and CDR2 YFSETQ come from the germline V gene. Here the CDR3 DNA reads TGCGCCAGCGGGACAGGGGATCAAGAGACCCAGTACTTC. Protein: CASGTGDQETQYF.

The V gene is TRBV27, the J gene TRBJ2-1; D is ambiguous. V was clipped by 6 bases and J by 2 bases, with 17 bases between them. Germline assignment: CDR1 MNHEY and CDR2 SMNVEV (reference sequence). The CDR3 runs 16 residues. The CDR3 is CASRTSGYSTYNEQFF. Here the CDR3 DNA reads TGTGCCAGCAGGACCTCCGGGTACTCGACCTACAATGAGCAGTTCTTC.

The rearrangement links TRBV5-1 to TRBJ2-3; a possible D gene is TRBD2 (6 bases). The CDR3 consists of 15 residues. Per the germline V gene, CDR1 is SGHRS and CDR2 is YFSETQ. V was trimmed by 0 bases and J by 3 bases, leaving 11 bases between them. As DNA, the CDR3 is TGCGCCAGCAGCTTGGTGGCGGAGGGGACAGATACGCAGTATTTT. It yields the protein CASSLVAEGTDTQYF.

The chain uses TRBV5-5 and TRBJ2-7, with D possibly matching TRBD1 (5 bases). Germline CDR1 is SGHKS and CDR2 is YYEKEE (reference sequence). Trimming stripped 4 bases from V and 7 bases from J, with 15 bases between. The CDR3 covers 13 residues. The CDR3 nucleotides read TGTGCCAGCAGCCTGACAGTCCCGTGGGAGCAGTACTTC. Its translation: CASSLTVPWEQYF.

The count of this clone is one. The rearrangement uses TRBV19 and TRBJ1-2; 12 nucleotides line up with TRBD1. This CDR3 is built from 16 residues. Per the germline V gene, CDR1 is LNHDA and CDR2 is SQIVND (reference sequence). The V and J ends lost 8 bases and 6 bases, in that order; junction bases with no gene match: 13. CDR3 sequence (DNA): TGTGCCAGTGGGGGACAGGGGGCGCGAAGGATGCATGGCTACACCTTC. Its translation: CASGGQGARRMHGYTF.